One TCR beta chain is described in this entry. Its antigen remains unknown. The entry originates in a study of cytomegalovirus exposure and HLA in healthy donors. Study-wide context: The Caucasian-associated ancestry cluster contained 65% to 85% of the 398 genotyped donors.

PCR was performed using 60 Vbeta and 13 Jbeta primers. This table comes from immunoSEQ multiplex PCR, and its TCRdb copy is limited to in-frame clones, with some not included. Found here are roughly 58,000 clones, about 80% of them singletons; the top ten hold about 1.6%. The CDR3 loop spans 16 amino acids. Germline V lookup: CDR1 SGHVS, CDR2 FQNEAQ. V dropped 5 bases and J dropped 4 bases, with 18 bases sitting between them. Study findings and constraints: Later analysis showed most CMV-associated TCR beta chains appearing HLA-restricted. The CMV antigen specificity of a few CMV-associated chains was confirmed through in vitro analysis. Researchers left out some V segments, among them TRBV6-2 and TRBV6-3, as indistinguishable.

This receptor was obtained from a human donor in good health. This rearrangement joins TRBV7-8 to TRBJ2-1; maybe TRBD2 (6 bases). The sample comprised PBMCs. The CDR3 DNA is TGTGCCAGCAGCAGGGGAGGCTCTGGGACTTACAATGAGCAGTTCTTC. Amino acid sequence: CASSRGGSGTYNEQFF.